The 27 T cell receptor beta chains listed next were all sequenced from one sample in a study of T-cell reconstitution after alpha-beta-depleted transplantation in children. Unique molecular identifiers were built into the TCRbeta library. TCRdb independently ran MiXCR on the PCR reads; one entry per CDR3 protein. The sample yields roughly 670,000 distinct CDR3 sequences, 10% to 15% seen once. The sample in question was PBMCs, obtained before TCRalphabeta/CD19-depleted stem cell transplant. The receptors derive from a girl aged 2 to 10 with congenital amegakaryocytic thrombocytopenia, due to receive a stem cell transplant.

This clonotype has more than one count but fewer than ten. The V and J genes are TRBV10-3 and TRBJ2-1, with D perhaps matching TRBD1 or TRBD2 (6 bases each). Germline-derived CDR1 and CDR2 are ENHRY and SYGVKD. With 10 bases removed from V and 9 bases from J, the gap between germline ends came to 19 bases. The CDR3 is 13 amino acids. The DNA for the CDR3 is TGTGCCAGCCTAGGGGGAGGCGTGAGTGAGCAGTTCTTC. Encoded protein: CASLGGGVSEQFF.

This chain connects TRBV30 to TRBJ1-1; 8 nucleotides line up with TRBD1. With 3 bases clipped from V and 3 bases from J, the junction kept 6 bases outside the gene matches. This CDR3 contains 14 residues. Germline CDR1 GTSNPN, CDR2 SVGIG (reference sequence). The CDR3 here is CAWSAGTGDTEAFF. The CDR3 nucleotides read TGTGCCTGGAGCGCTGGGACAGGAGACACTGAAGCTTTCTTT.

This chain connects TRBV14 to TRBJ2-1, with D perhaps being TRBD1 or TRBD2 (6 bases each). The CDR3 covers 13 residues. CDR1 SGHDN and CDR2 FVKESK come from the germline V gene. V was shortened by 0 bases and J by 15 bases, with 15 bases between the two germline ends. The CDR3 loop is CASSQDWRDILFF. The CDR3 coding sequence is TGTGCCAGCAGCCAAGATTGGCGGGACATCCTGTTCTTC.

V and J are TRBV6-1 and TRBJ2-7; no clear D. The V end was cut by 2 bases, the J end by 6 bases, with 11 bases between. The length of the CDR3 is 13 residues. Looked up from germline, CDR1 is MNHNS and CDR2 is SASEGT. The CDR3 DNA follows: TGTGCCAGCAGTGAAATAACGGTTGTCGAGCAGTACTTC. Its translation is CASSEITVVEQYF.

This clonotype was recorded a few times. The chain links TRBV7-9 to TRBJ2-1; 9 bases fit TRBD2. V was clipped by 3 bases and J by 6 bases; unmatched bases: 9. CDR3 length: 16 residues. Germline values: CDR1 SEHNR, CDR2 FQNEAQ (reference sequence). Written as DNA, the CDR3 is TGTGCCAGCAGCTTTCCGCGGGAGGGCCGAGGCAATGAGCAGTTCTTC. Translated, it gives CASSFPREGRGNEQFF.

As to this clonotype: This clone may be a read error of a much larger clone one base away. The chain has TRBV20-1 and TRBJ1-1; D uncertain. Germline CDR1 DFQATT, CDR2 SNEGSKA (reference sequence). The CDR3 extends over 12 amino acids. The CDR3 region is CNASLMNTEAFF. In DNA form, the CDR3 reads TGCAATGCTAGCCTCATGAACACTGAAGCTTTCTTT.

The table lists this clonotype with many counts. The gene calls are TRBV6-5 and TRBJ2-7; D is possibly TRBD1 or TRBD2 (5 bases each). The CDR3 is 17 amino acids. The V end lost 5 bases, the J end lost 0 bases, and 20 bases lay between the germline ends. The germline V gene has CDR1 MNHEY and CDR2 SVGAGI. The CDR3 loop reads CASSTNTGTGNSYEQYF. The CDR3 region has the DNA TGTGCCAGCAGTACAAACACCGGGACGGGAAACTCCTACGAGCAGTACTTC.

In its sample, this clonotype was seen many times. The chain has TRBV15 and TRBJ2-7; a possible D gene is TRBD2 (5 bases). Germline CDR1 and CDR2: LNHNV and YYDKDF (reference sequence). This CDR3 contains 15 residues. V was pared by 2 bases and J by 0 bases, with 11 bases between. The CDR3 DNA reads TGTGCCACCAGCAGACCCGGGATGTACTCCTACGAGCAGTACTTC. It encodes CATSRPGMYSYEQYF.

This clonotype was observed many times. This rearrangement joins TRBV7-8 to TRBJ2-7, with 12 bases matching TRBD2. The CDR3 is 16 amino acids. Losses at the gene ends were 1 base for V and 4 bases for J; bases not matched to a gene: 5. In germline, CDR1 is SGHVS, CDR2 FQNEAQ. Here the CDR3 DNA reads TGTGCCAGCAGCTTAGGTCGCGGACTAGCGGGATACGAGCAGTACTTC. As protein: CASSLGRGLAGYEQYF.

This clonotype came up many times. The chain uses TRBV9 and TRBJ1-1, with D unclear. Germline V gene sequence: CDR1 SGDLS, CDR2 YYNGEE. This CDR3 is built from 14 residues. V lost 4 bases and J 4 bases, leaving 14 bases between the germline ends. The CDR3 here is CASSPPPDPTEAFF. The CDR3 nucleotides read TGTGCCAGCAGCCCCCCCCCCGACCCCACTGAAGCTTTCTTT.

CDR3 protein: CSVEGDRSGEQYF. CDR3 coding DNA: TGCAGCGTTGAGGGGGACAGGTCGGGGGAGCAGTACTTC. The chain has TRBV29-1 and TRBJ2-7, with TRBD1 identical over 8 bases. The germline V gene encodes CDR1 SQVTM and CDR2 ANQGSEA. The length of the CDR3 is 13 residues. V gave up 3 bases and J gave up 7 bases; unmatched junction bases: 8.

This clonotype was found many times. The CDR3 bases are TGTGCCAGTGTGGGTGGGGGCGAGACCCAGTACTTC. Its translation: CASVGGGETQYF. V usage is TRBV12-3 or TRBV12-4 and J usage is TRBJ2-5; tentatively, D is TRBD1 (6 bases). This CDR3 has 12 residues. V dropped 9 bases and J dropped 5 bases, with 13 bases sitting between them.

This clonotype has just a few counts. This chain connects TRBV5-6 to TRBJ2-7; the match to TRBD1 covers 7 bases. The CDR3 is 17 amino acids. After removal of 3 bases from V and 0 bases from J, the junction contained 12 bases not matched to a gene. The germline gives CDR1 SGHDT, CDR2 YYEEEE. In DNA form, the CDR3 reads TGTGCCAGCAGCTCGGCCCCGTCGGACAGGCTCTCCTACGAGCAGTACTTC. Translated, it gives CASSSAPSDRLSYEQYF.

This clonotype has a handful of counts. The chain recombines TRBV7-8 with TRBJ1-6; D call uncertain. The V gene lost 5 bases and the J gene lost 0 bases, with 11 bases spanning the gap. CDR3 length: 16 amino acids. The germline gives CDR1 SGHVS, CDR2 FQNEAQ. The CDR3 sequence: CASSRNVSSYNSPLHF. The CDR3 DNA is TGTGCCAGCAGCCGAAACGTTAGCTCCTATAATTCACCCCTCCACTTT.

This clonotype occurred many times. The V and J genes are TRBV5-1 and TRBJ2-7, with D perhaps given as TRBD1 or TRBD2 (5 bases each). Germline lookup yields CDR1 SGHRS and CDR2 YFSETQ. The CDR3 length is 15 residues. Trimming removed 0 bases at V and 2 bases at J, with 12 bases between. The DNA of the CDR3 is TGCGCCAGCAGCTTGGATATCGGGGCCGCCTACGAGCAGTACTTC. Translation gives CASSLDIGAAYEQYF.

This clonotype occurred a few times. V gene TRBV5-1 combines with J gene TRBJ2-7; 7 positions agree with TRBD1. Germline V lookup: CDR1 SGHRS, CDR2 YFSETQ. V lost 4 bases, J lost 2 bases, and 9 bases stayed unmatched. This CDR3 is built from 15 residues. CDR3 residues: CASSPRQGTAYEQYF. Written as DNA, the CDR3 is TGCGCCAGCAGCCCGCGACAGGGTACGGCCTACGAGCAGTACTTC. Using reference TRBV5-1 and TRBJ2-7 for the parts outside the CDR3, the full variable domain is KAGVTQTPRYLIKTRGQQVTLSCSPISGHRSVSWYQQTPGQGLQFLFEYFSETQRNKGNFPGRFSGRQFSNSRSEMNVSTLELGDSALYLCASSPRQGTAYEQYFGPGTRLTVT.

This clonotype was recorded many times. The chain combines TRBV5-1 with TRBJ2-2, with TRBD2 identical over 10 bases. Germline V lookup: CDR1 SGHRS, CDR2 YFSETQ. The CDR3 consists of 18 residues. With 5 bases clipped from V and 4 bases from J, the junction kept 14 bases outside the gene matches. The CDR3 DNA is TGCGCCAGCAGAAACAACATCGGACTAGCGGTATTCACCGGGGAGCTGTTTTTT. Its protein is CASRNNIGLAVFTGELFF.

This clonotype was picked up many times. The rearrangement joins TRBV29-1 to TRBJ2-7; D might be TRBD2 (5 bases). Trimming left V 4 bases short and J 3 bases short, with 16 bases between. CDR1 is SQVTM, CDR2 ANQGSEA, per germline. This CDR3 is 14 amino acids long. The CDR3 spells CSVVPGEDYYEQYF. CDR3 coding DNA: TGCAGCGTTGTTCCTGGGGAAGACTACTACGAGCAGTACTTC.

Many counts were recorded for this clonotype. V is TRBV6-5 and J is TRBJ2-1, with 7 bases lining up with TRBD1. CDR3 length: 14 amino acids. Germline-derived CDR1 and CDR2 are MNHEY and SVGAGI. J lost 6 bases, V lost 8 bases, and 10 bases had no gene match. CDR3 coding DNA: TGTGCCAGCCCACGAGAACAGGGGCTCAATGAGCAGTTCTTC. It codes for CASPREQGLNEQFF.

This chain connects TRBV7-2 to TRBJ1-2; possible D gene TRBD1, 5 bases. The CDR3 has 15 residues. V lost 6 bases, J lost 4 bases, and 18 bases lay in between. The germline V gene encodes CDR1 SGHTA and CDR2 FQGNSA. Here the CDR3 DNA reads TGTGCCAGCAGTCCCTTAGTAGGGGTGGTCTATGGCTACACCTTC. Translated, it gives CASSPLVGVVYGYTF. Combining the CDR3 with reference TRBV7-2 and TRBJ1-2 gives the whole variable domain GAGVSQSPSNKVTEKGKDVELRCDPISGHTALYWYRQSLGQGLEFLIYFQGNSAPDKSGLPSDRFSAERTGGSVSTLTIQRTQQEDSAVYLCASSPLVGVVYGYTFGSGTRLTVV.

This clonotype came up a few times. The chain couples TRBV27 to TRBJ2-7; a possible D gene is TRBD1 (5 bases). The CDR3 sequence is 14 residues long. Between the trimmed V and J ends, which lost 0 bases and 7 bases, there was a span of 13 bases. Germline lookup yields CDR1 MNHEY and CDR2 SMNVEV (reference sequence). The CDR3: CASSLSRGLWEQYF. CDR3 nucleotide sequence: TGTGCCAGCAGTTTATCTAGGGGTTTATGGGAGCAGTACTTC.

This clonotype has ten or more counts. The genes are TRBV29-1 and TRBJ1-1; possibly TRBD1 for D (5 bases). The germline V gene has CDR1 SQVTM and CDR2 ANQGSEA. This CDR3 region has 12 residues. Deletions cut 5 bases from V and 3 bases from J, with 10 bases between. The DNA of the CDR3 is TGCAGCGTTTACAGGCTGGACACTGAAGCTTTCTTT. Translating it yields CSVYRLDTEAFF.

The chain employs TRBV20-1 and TRBJ2-1; D perhaps matches TRBD2 (6 bases). CDR1 is DFQATT, CDR2 SNEGSKA, per germline (reference sequence). V gave up 3 bases and J gave up 1 base, with 13 bases separating them. The CDR3 extends over 15 amino acids. CDR3 residues: CSARVREGSYNEQFF. CDR3 sequence (DNA): TGCAGTGCTAGGGTGCGGGAAGGGTCCTACAATGAGCAGTTCTTC.

The chain carries TRBV6-5 and TRBJ2-7, with a possible D match to TRBD1 (5 bases). The CDR3 totals 16 residues. V lost 3 bases and J 0 bases, leaving 15 bases between the germline ends. Germline V CDR1 and CDR2: MNHEY, SVGAGI. CDR3 nucleotide sequence: TGTGCCAGCAGTTATACAAGGCCCGACAGCTCCTACGAGCAGTACTTC. It yields the protein CASSYTRPDSSYEQYF.

Many counts were recorded for this clonotype. The V call is TRBV20-1, the J call TRBJ2-5; weak D call: TRBD1 (5 bases). V lost 2 bases to trimming and J lost 0 bases, with 13 bases between them. The CDR3 covers 15 residues. From germline, CDR1 is DFQATT and CDR2 SNEGSKA (reference sequence). CDR3 bases: TGCAGTGCTAGACTAGTGGAAGGGGACCAAGAGACCCAGTACTTC. Protein sequence: CSARLVEGDQETQYF.

This clonotype was recorded a few times. This chain links TRBV20-1 with TRBJ2-7, with 8 bases aligning to TRBD2. In germline, CDR1 is DFQATT, CDR2 SNEGSKA (reference sequence). The V segment lost 5 bases and the J segment 2 bases; nucleotides outside the gene matches: 8. The CDR3 totals 14 residues. The CDR3, as DNA: TGCAGTGCTCGCCCCTCGGGACTAGCCTACGAGCAGTACTTC. Amino acids: CSARPSGLAYEQYF.

As concerns this clonotype: A read error may be the cause here, since a much bigger clone is one base away. V is TRBV7-9 and J is TRBJ2-3; D possibly corresponds to TRBD1 (5 bases). Trimming removed 1 base from V and 12 bases from J, with 20 bases in between. This CDR3 is built from 15 residues. Germline-derived CDR1 and CDR2 are SEHNR and FQNEAQ (reference sequence). The CDR3 loop is CASSLGGRVGPVQYF. CDR3 DNA sequence: TGTGCCAGCAGCTTAGGGGGCCGTGTTGGCCCCGTTCAGTATTTT.